Below are 32 T cell receptor beta chains sequenced from a single sample in a study of blood T cells in healthy people across ages. Sample-barcoded 5' priming and a J-beta primer mix drove a second PCR of roughly 6 to 12 cycles. TCRdb used MiXCR to reprocess the 5' RACE reads, holding one entry per CDR3 protein. The table lists roughly 1 million distinct CDR3 sequences, almost 25% of them singletons. This sample also belongs to another study, concerning T cells of mothers and their children.

The sample was blood. These receptors were taken from a girl aged 2 to 9 in good health.

The gene calls are TRBV29-1 and TRBJ1-1; no clear D. Germline V CDR1 and CDR2: SQVTM, ANQGSEA. V dropped 1 base and J dropped 4 bases, with 7 bases sitting between them. The CDR3 is made up of 12 amino acids. The CDR3 nucleotides are TGCAGCGTTGAAGGGTTTAGCACTGAAGCTTTCTTT. This codes for CSVEGFSTEAFF.

This clonotype was counted a few times. This CDR3 reads CASSPDGLAGDITQYF. CDR3 in DNA: TGCGCCAGCAGCCCGGACGGACTAGCGGGTGATATAACGCAGTATTTT. This chain connects TRBV5-1 to TRBJ2-3; 11 nucleotides agree with TRBD2. The CDR3 loop spans 16 amino acids. Germline V gene data show CDR1 as SGHRS and CDR2 as YFSETQ. V lost 4 bases, J lost 9 bases, and 13 bases stayed unmatched.

The chain employs TRBV12-3 or TRBV12-4 and TRBJ2-3, with no clear D. The CDR3 consists of 12 residues. With 8 bases removed from V and 1 base from J, the gap between germline ends came to 7 bases. CDR3: CASAPGTDTQYF. DNA of the CDR3: TGTGCCAGCGCACCGGGCACAGATACGCAGTATTTT.

Only a few counts were recorded for this clonotype. The chain has TRBV6-5 and TRBJ2-7; D is ambiguous. CDR3 length: 14 amino acids. In germline, CDR1 is MNHEY, CDR2 SVGAGI. Trimming shortened V by 5 bases and J by 3 bases, and 14 bases separated the two germline ends. The CDR3 is CASSHFQAFYEQYF. CDR3 bases: TGTGCCAGCAGTCACTTTCAGGCTTTCTACGAGCAGTACTTC.

This clonotype was seen more than once but under ten times. The chain employs TRBV10-3 and TRBJ2-1; D possibly corresponds to TRBD2 (7 bases). The CDR3 runs to 14 residues. Germline V lookup: CDR1 ENHRY, CDR2 SYGVKD. V lost 10 bases to trimming and J lost 3 bases, with 16 bases between them. CDR3 amino acids: CATLAGDIYNEQFF. The CDR3 DNA follows: TGTGCCACCCTGGCGGGGGACATCTACAATGAGCAGTTCTTC.

This clonotype was seen more than once but under ten times. This chain connects TRBV20-1 to TRBJ1-2; 7 bases are a match to TRBD1. J lost 4 bases, V lost 6 bases, and 11 bases had no gene match. The CDR3 is 14 residues long. Germline CDR1 reads DFQATT; CDR2 reads SNEGSKA (reference sequence). This chain's CDR3 is CSASLLDRAYGYTF. The CDR3 region has the DNA TGCAGTGCCTCACTCCTCGACAGGGCCTATGGCTACACCTTC.

V is TRBV4-1 and J is TRBJ2-2; no reliable D call. V was trimmed by 0 bases and J by 6 bases, leaving 14 bases between them. The CDR3 runs to 16 residues. In germline, CDR1 is MGHRA, CDR2 YSYEKL. CDR3 DNA sequence: TGCGCCAGCAGCCAAGAAGACCAAGTCCTCGCCGGGGAGCTGTTTTTT. It translates to CASSQEDQVLAGELFF.

The gene calls are TRBV18 and TRBJ2-5; possible D gene TRBD1, 5 bases. This CDR3 contains 15 residues. Trimming left V 2 bases short and J 2 bases short, with 12 bases between. Germline V gene lookup returns CDR1 KGHSH and CDR2 LQKENI. DNA of the CDR3: TGTGCCAGCTCACCAATAGGGGCCAATCAAGAGACCCAGTACTTC. Encoded protein: CASSPIGANQETQYF. The full variable domain, in which reference TRBV18 and TRBJ2-5 provide the parts outside the CDR3, is NAGVMQNPRHLVRRRGQEARLRCSPMKGHSHVYWYRQLPEEGLKFMVYLQKENIIDESGMPKERFSAEFPKEGPSILRIQQVVRGDSAAYFCASSPIGANQETQYFGPGTRLLVL.

The chain joins TRBV5-1 to TRBJ2-2; 7 nucleotides agree with TRBD2. CDR1 and CDR2 from the germline V gene are SGHRS and YFSETQ. There are 14 residues in the CDR3. V was clipped by 2 bases and J by 7 bases; unmatched bases: 5. The CDR3 nucleotides read TGCGCCAGCAGCTTTGGAGGCGGGAGCGGGGAGCTGTTTTTT. Its translation: CASSFGGGSGELFF. The variable domain in full, with the rest retrieved from reference TRBV5-1 and TRBJ2-2, is KAGVTQTPRYLIKTRGQQVTLSCSPISGHRSVSWYQQTPGQGLQFLFEYFSETQRNKGNFPGRFSGRQFSNSRSEMNVSTLELGDSALYLCASSFGGGSGELFFGEGSRLTVL.

The chain links TRBV5-1 to TRBJ1-5; D possibly corresponds to TRBD1 (6 bases). Germline lookup yields CDR1 SGHRS and CDR2 YFSETQ. Trimming took off 0 bases at V and 4 bases at J, with 14 bases between the two ends. The CDR3 extends over 16 amino acids. CDR3 in DNA: TGCGCCAGCAGCTTGGAAGGGGGGACCTTAAATCAGCCCCAGCATTTT. Its protein is CASSLEGGTLNQPQHF.

This clonotype has only a few counts. The chain uses TRBV6-1 and TRBJ1-1, with D possibly TRBD1 on 5 matching bases. V lost 7 bases to trimming and J lost 5 bases, with 29 bases between them. CDR3 size: 18 residues. Germline V gene lookup returns CDR1 MNHNS and CDR2 SASEGT. In nucleotides, the CDR3 is TGTGCCAGCATCCATCTCTGGGTCGGGGGAGGACGGAATACTGAAGCTTTCTTT. This translates into CASIHLWVGGGRNTEAFF.

There are a few counts of this clonotype. V usage is TRBV7-2 and J usage is TRBJ2-2; no clear D gene. The CDR3 totals 16 residues. CDR1 and CDR2 (germline): SGHTA, FQGNSA. V shed 1 base and J shed 1 base, with 10 bases lying between them. CDR3 amino acids: CASSLGPPLNTGELFF. The CDR3 DNA is TGTGCCAGCAGCTTAGGGCCACCGCTGAACACCGGGGAGCTGTTTTTT.

The rearrangement uses TRBV6-2 or TRBV6-3 and TRBJ2-1, with D uncertain. The CDR3 spans 15 residues. The ends were cut back, 0 bases at V and 5 bases at J, with 11 bases in the middle. Per germline, CDR1 MNHEY and CDR2 SVGEGT. CDR3 sequence (DNA): TGTGCCAGCAGTTACTCGAACATTCCCCACAATGAGCAGTTCTTC. It yields the protein CASSYSNIPHNEQFF.

This chain links TRBV10-3 with TRBJ2-5; 7 nucleotides align to TRBD2. Per germline, CDR1 ENHRY and CDR2 SYGVKD. V gave up 2 bases and J gave up 5 bases; unmatched junction bases: 8. There are 15 residues in the CDR3. CDR3 amino acids: CAISEGAGEDETQYF. In DNA form, the CDR3 reads TGTGCCATCAGTGAGGGTGCGGGGGAAGATGAGACCCAGTACTTC.

This rearrangement joins TRBV7-9 to TRBJ2-3; D not certain. The V gene's germline CDR1 is SEHNR and CDR2 FQNEAQ (reference sequence). The CDR3 consists of 14 residues. Between the trimmed V and J ends, which lost 4 bases and 0 bases, there was a span of 8 bases. Written as DNA, the CDR3 is TGTGCCAGCAGCTATGGGAAAAGCACAGATACGCAGTATTTT. Translating it yields CASSYGKSTDTQYF.

A few counts support this clonotype. V usage is TRBV7-8 and J usage is TRBJ2-3, with a possible D match to TRBD2 (6 bases). This CDR3 region has 20 residues. Trimming took off 6 bases at V and 0 bases at J, with 28 bases between the two ends. Germline V gene lookup returns CDR1 SGHVS and CDR2 FQNEAQ. CDR3 nucleotide sequence: TGTGCCAGCAGTTCCCAATCGTGGGGACCCAAACGGGGGAGCACAGATACGCAGTATTTT. This sequence encodes CASSSQSWGPKRGSTDTQYF.

This clonotype was detected a few times. The chain has TRBV12-3 or TRBV12-4 and TRBJ1-4, with 8 positions matching TRBD1. After removal of 6 bases from V and 1 base from J, the junction contained 7 bases not matched to a gene. The CDR3 spans 16 residues. The CDR3 here is CASSLGQGGTNEKLFF. CDR3 bases: TGTGCCAGCAGCCTCGGACAGGGCGGAACTAATGAAAAACTGTTTTTT.

The chain employs TRBV27 and TRBJ1-2, with TRBD1 matching 11 bases. Germline V CDR1 and CDR2: MNHEY, SMNVEV (reference sequence). V dropped 5 bases and J dropped 6; count of bases not matched to a gene: 11. The CDR3 consists of 16 residues. CDR3 in DNA: TGTGCCAGCAGTACCCGGACAGGGGGCAGGGGCGATGGCTACACCTTC. Translating gives CASSTRTGGRGDGYTF.

This clonotype was seen a handful of times. V usage is TRBV29-1 and J usage is TRBJ2-1, with D perhaps TRBD2 (5 bases). V was trimmed by 5 bases and J by 1 base, leaving 18 bases between them. This CDR3 spans 16 amino acids. CDR1 and CDR2 from the germline V gene are SQVTM and ANQGSEA. The CDR3 DNA reads as TGCAGCGTTACAAACGGGTGGGGAGCGTCCTACAATGAGCAGTTCTTC. This translates into CSVTNGWGASYNEQFF.

V gene TRBV12-3 or TRBV12-4 combines with J gene TRBJ1-2, with 7 bases fitting TRBD1. CDR3 length: 17 residues. V lost 5 bases to trimming and J lost 0 bases; unmatched junction nucleotides: 12. CDR3 DNA sequence: TGTGCCAGCAGTAAGACAGGGATAGGTTTCTCTAACTATGGCTACACCTTC. Translated, it gives CASSKTGIGFSNYGYTF.

The chain links TRBV6-2 or TRBV6-3 to TRBJ2-1, with 14 positions matching TRBD2. Trimming took 6 bases from V and 7 from J; bases not matched to a gene: 11. The CDR3 is made up of 17 amino acids. From germline, CDR1 is MNHEY and CDR2 SVGEGT. The CDR3 is CASSLGTSGGRWNEQFF. CDR3 sequence (DNA): TGTGCCAGCAGCCTAGGGACTAGCGGGGGTCGCTGGAATGAGCAGTTCTTC.

In this sample, this clonotype turned up a few times. CDR3 coding DNA: TGTGCCATCAGGGGGACGGAAAACACCGGGGAGCTGTTTTTT. As protein: CAIRGTENTGELFF. The chain recombines TRBV10-3 with TRBJ2-2; perhaps D is TRBD1 or TRBD2 (5 bases each). Germline CDR1 is ENHRY and CDR2 is SYGVKD. CDR3 size: 14 residues. V was cut by 6 bases and J by 2 bases, with 10 bases left in between.

The chain employs TRBV15 and TRBJ2-1; no definite D call. This CDR3 is built from 11 residues. Germline CDR1 LNHNV, CDR2 YYDKDF (reference sequence). Trimming left V 1 base short and J 9 bases short, with 4 bases between. The CDR3: CATSRGGEQFF. The CDR3 DNA is TGTGCCACCAGCAGAGGGGGTGAGCAGTTCTTC.

The sample holds a few counts of this clonotype. The V call is TRBV7-2, the J call TRBJ2-1; 7 positions match TRBD2. Per germline, CDR1 SGHTA and CDR2 FQGNSA. V trimming: 5 bases; J trimming: 4 bases; junction bases outside the gene matches: 8. This CDR3 contains 15 residues. CDR3 DNA: TGTGCCAGCAGCCACCCTGGCGGGGGTTACAATGAGCAGTTCTTC. Protein: CASSHPGGGYNEQFF.

This clonotype has at least ten counts. The gene calls are TRBV29-1 and TRBJ2-3; D is uncertain. Deletions cut 4 bases from V and 0 bases from J, with 8 bases between. Germline V gives CDR1 SQVTM, CDR2 ANQGSEA. This CDR3 has 13 amino acids. CDR3 protein: CSVGGRSTDTQYF. CDR3 nucleotides: TGCAGCGTTGGTGGGCGGAGCACAGATACGCAGTATTTT.

The rearrangement links TRBV11-2 to TRBJ2-7; no definite D call. The germline V gene encodes CDR1 SGHAT and CDR2 FQNNGV. Trimming took 1 base from V and 5 from J, leaving 12 bases between them. This CDR3 is 14 amino acids long. For the CDR3, the DNA is TGTGCCAGCAGCTTAGTGGGAAGCTCGAACGAGCAGTACTTC. Translation: CASSLVGSSNEQYF.

The chain is built from TRBV10-3 and TRBJ1-6; D gene ambiguous. The V end lost 10 bases, the J end lost 8 bases, and 15 bases lay between the germline ends. CDR1 is ENHRY and CDR2 is SYGVKD in the germline V gene. CDR3 size: 13 residues. CDR3 residues: CATIGGMDSPLHF. The CDR3 nucleotides are TGTGCCACCATAGGTGGGATGGATTCACCCCTCCACTTT.

The rearrangement joins TRBV12-3 or TRBV12-4 to TRBJ2-5, with 10 bases aligning to TRBD2. CDR3 size: 17 residues. V shed 4 bases, J shed 5 bases, and the junction held 13 bases outside the gene matches. The CDR3, as DNA: TGTGCCAGCAGTTCAACTTTACTAGCGGGACTCCCCGAGACCCAGTACTTC. Its translation: CASSSTLLAGLPETQYF.

The chain is built from TRBV7-2 and TRBJ2-5, with 7 bases fitting TRBD1. The closer fit of TRBJ2-7 to the DNA end suggests the J call may be wrong. There are 15 residues in the CDR3. CDR1 and CDR2 (germline): SGHTA, FQGNSA. CDR3 region: CASSTLGTAPYEQYF. The CDR3 DNA reads TGTGCCAGCAGCACCCTGGGGACAGCCCCCTACGAGCAGTACTTC.

The chain recombines TRBV11-2 with TRBJ1-4; tentative D call: TRBD1 (6 bases). Germline loops: CDR1 SGHAT, CDR2 FQNNGV. With 7 bases removed from V and 7 bases from J, the gap between germline ends came to 16 bases. This CDR3 spans 14 amino acids. CDR3 nucleotides: TGTGCCAGCAATATGCGGGGGGCCTCTGAAAAACTGTTTTTT. Its protein product is CASNMRGASEKLFF.

There are a few counts of this clonotype. The CDR3 sequence: CSVPGTGKELANVLTF. For the CDR3, the DNA is TGCAGCGTTCCCGGGACAGGGAAGGAGTTGGCCAACGTCCTGACTTTC. V usage is TRBV29-1 and J usage is TRBJ2-6, with TRBD1 identical over 9 bases. This CDR3 region has 16 residues. Per germline, CDR1 SQVTM and CDR2 ANQGSEA. Losses at the gene ends were 5 bases for V and 6 bases for J; bases not matched to a gene: 11.

V is TRBV7-2 and J is TRBJ2-7; D might be TRBD1 or TRBD2, each matching 5 bases. CDR1 is SGHTA, CDR2 FQGNSA, per germline. CDR3 size: 16 residues. Trimming took off 0 bases at V and 0 bases at J, with 12 bases between the two ends. The DNA for the CDR3 is TGTGCCAGCAGCTTAGCGGTTGGGGGAAGCTCCTACGAGCAGTACTTC. Protein product: CASSLAVGGSSYEQYF.